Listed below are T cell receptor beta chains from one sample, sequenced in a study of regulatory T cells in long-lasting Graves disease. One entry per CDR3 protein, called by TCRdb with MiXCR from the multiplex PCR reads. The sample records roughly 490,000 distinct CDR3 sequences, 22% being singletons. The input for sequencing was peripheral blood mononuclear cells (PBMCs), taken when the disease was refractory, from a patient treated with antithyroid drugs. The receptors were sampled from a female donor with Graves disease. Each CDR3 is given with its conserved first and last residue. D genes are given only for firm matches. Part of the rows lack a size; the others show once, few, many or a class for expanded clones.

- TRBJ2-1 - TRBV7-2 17 TGTGCCAGCAGCAAGAAAATTAGCGATCTCTTCCTCAATGAGCAGTTCTTC CASSKKISDLFLNEQFF
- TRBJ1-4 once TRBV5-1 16 TGCGCCAGCAGCTTGGGCAGCGGGTGGCGAAATGAAAAACTGTTTTTT CASSLGSGWRNEKLFF
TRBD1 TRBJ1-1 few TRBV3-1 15 TGTGCCAGCAGCCAAGATGGGACAGGTCGCACTGAAGCTTTCTTT CASSQDGTGRTEAFF
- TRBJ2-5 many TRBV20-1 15 TGCAGTGCTAGAGTCGGGCCCCGCCCTTTAGAGACCCAGTACTTC CSARVGPRPLETQYF
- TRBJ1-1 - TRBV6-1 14 TGTGCCAGCGGCCGGGGGGTGATGAACACTGAAGCTTTCTTT CASGRGVMNTEAFF
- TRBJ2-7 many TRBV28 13 TGTGCCACCCGGTCGGTAGGTCTCTACGAGCAGTACTTC CATRSVGLYEQYF
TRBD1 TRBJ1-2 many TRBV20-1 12 TGCAGACCGACTCCGGGACAGGGGGGCTACACCTTC CRPTPGQGGYTF
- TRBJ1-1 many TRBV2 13 TGTGCCAGCCATAGGGTAAGAAACACTGAAGCTTTCTTT CASHRVRNTEAFF
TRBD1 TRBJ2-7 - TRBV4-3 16 TGCGCCAGCAGCCAAGGCCGGACAGGGTATGGGATCGAGCAGTACTTC CASSQGRTGYGIEQYF
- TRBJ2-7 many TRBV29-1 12 TGCAGCGTCGTCAGTTCAGACTACGAGCAGTACTTC CSVVSSDYEQYF
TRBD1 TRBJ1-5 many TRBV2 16 TGTGCCAGCAGTGTTCAGGGGGCGGGAAGCAATCAGCCCCAGCATTTT CASSVQGAGSNQPQHF
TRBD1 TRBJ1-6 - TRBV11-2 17 TGTGCCAGCAGCCCAAAGGCGGGGACAGGGGGTAATTCACCCCTCCACTTT CASSPKAGTGGNSPLHF
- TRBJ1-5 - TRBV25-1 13 TGTGCCAGCAGTGGGGGACCGGCCGGGCCCCAGCATTTT CASSGGPAGPQHF
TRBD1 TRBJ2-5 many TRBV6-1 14 TGTGCCAGCAGCAAGACAGGGTCCGGGGAGACCCAGTACTTC CASSKTGSGETQYF
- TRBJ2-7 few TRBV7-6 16 TGTGCCAGCAGCTTAATGCCCACGGACGGAACCTACGAGCAGTACTTC CASSLMPTDGTYEQYF
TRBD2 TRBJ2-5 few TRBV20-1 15 TGCAGTGCTAGAGGAGAGGCGGGGGGACAAGAGACCCAGTACTTC CSARGEAGGQETQYF
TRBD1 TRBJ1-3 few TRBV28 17 TGTGCCAGCAGTTACCCGCCGGGACAGGCCTCTGGAAACACCATATATTTT CASSYPPGQASGNTIYF